The 22 T cell receptor beta chains given below trace back to one sample, sequenced in a study. TCRdb reprocessed the RT-PCR reads via MiXCR and lists one record per CDR3 protein. The sample contains hundreds of thousands of distinct CDR3 sequences, approximately 14% of which appear only once. The specimen sequenced was memory CD4+ T cells from blood. These receptors all stem from a female donor in good health, serving as a healthy control.

This clonotype has ten or more counts. The chain couples TRBV30 to TRBJ2-7, with 7 bases aligning to TRBD1. CDR3 size: 12 residues. Germline assignment: CDR1 GTSNPN and CDR2 SVGIG (reference sequence). V gave up 8 bases and J gave up 4 bases; unmatched junction bases: 8. CDR3 in amino acids: CAKTGPGYEQYF. CDR3 bases: TGTGCCAAGACAGGGCCTGGGTACGAGCAGTACTTC.

The table lists this clonotype with many counts. V and J are TRBV7-2 and TRBJ2-2; no clear D gene. V was pared by 6 bases and J by 1 base, with 6 bases between. The CDR3 is 13 residues long. CDR1 SGHTA and CDR2 FQGNSA come from the germline V gene. The CDR3 spells CASRYENTGELFF. CDR3 bases: TGTGCCAGCAGGTACGAGAACACCGGGGAGCTGTTTTTT.

This clonotype was observed a few times. The rearrangement uses TRBV15 and TRBJ1-2; possibly TRBD1 for D (5 bases). The CDR3 covers 14 residues. Germline values: CDR1 LNHNV, CDR2 YYDKDF (reference sequence). The germline V and J ends were trimmed by 5 bases and 2 bases, with 12 bases remaining between them. The CDR3 spells CATSPLGQNYGYTF. CDR3 coding DNA: TGTGCCACCAGCCCTCTTGGACAAAACTATGGCTACACCTTC.

Only a few counts were recorded for this clonotype. The chain has TRBV2 and TRBJ2-5; 14 positions match TRBD2. J gave up 1 base and V 4 bases, and 2 bases lay outside the gene matches. The CDR3 sequence is 16 residues long. Germline V lookup: CDR1 SNHLY, CDR2 FYNNEI. CDR3 sequence: CASSGGLAGGQETQYF. Written as DNA, the CDR3 is TGTGCCAGCAGTGGAGGACTAGCGGGAGGCCAAGAGACCCAGTACTTC.

This clonotype was seen more than once but under ten times. The CDR3 loop is CASSLARVGATQYF. The CDR3 coding sequence is TGTGCCAGCAGCTTAGCGCGAGTCGGGGCCACCCAATACTTC. The chain recombines TRBV7-2 with TRBJ2-4; D may correspond to TRBD1 or TRBD2 (5 bases each). There are 14 residues in the CDR3. Trimming removed 0 bases from V and 16 bases from J, with 19 bases in between. Germline loops: CDR1 SGHTA, CDR2 FQGNSA.

The rearrangement links TRBV20-1 to TRBJ2-3, with 10 bases that match TRBD1. Per the germline V gene, CDR1 is DFQATT and CDR2 is SNEGSKA (reference sequence). V shed 6 bases and J 3 bases; nucleotides not matched to a gene: 9. The CDR3 length is 15 residues. The CDR3 nucleotides read TGCAGTGCCAAGAGGTGGGACAGGGGAACAGATACGCAGTATTTT. Protein: CSAKRWDRGTDTQYF.

This clonotype was recorded many times. CDR3 region: CASSLPLTSTDTQYF. For the CDR3, the DNA is TGCGCCAGCAGCTTGCCTCTGACTAGCACAGATACGCAGTATTTT. The chain combines TRBV5-1 with TRBJ2-3; no clear D. This CDR3 contains 15 residues. Between the trimmed V and J ends, which lost 1 base and 0 bases, there was a span of 9 bases. The germline gives CDR1 SGHRS, CDR2 YFSETQ.

This rearrangement joins TRBV10-3 to TRBJ1-3, with D unclear. The V gene lost 4 bases and the J gene lost 0 bases, with 10 bases spanning the gap. CDR1 and CDR2 from the germline V gene are ENHRY and SYGVKD. This CDR3 is 15 amino acids long. The CDR3 bases are TGTGCCATCAGTGGTATAGGGATCTCTGGAAACACCATATATTTT. It is translated as CAISGIGISGNTIYF.

This clonotype was observed many times. This chain joins TRBV15 and TRBJ2-1; D is uncertain. This CDR3 is 11 amino acids long. V lost 0 bases and J lost 10, with 4 bases in between. In germline, CDR1 is LNHNV, CDR2 YYDKDF (reference sequence). Here the CDR3 DNA reads TGTGCCACCAGCAGAGAGTCAGAGCAGTTCTTC. It yields the protein CATSRESEQFF.

The chain uses TRBV20-1 and TRBJ2-5; D ambiguous. The CDR3 runs 14 residues. Germline V gene lookup returns CDR1 DFQATT and CDR2 SNEGSKA (reference sequence). Trimming removed 0 bases at V and 2 bases at J, with 10 bases between. This CDR3 reads CSARDGQVQETQYF. The CDR3 coding sequence is TGCAGTGCTAGAGATGGGCAGGTACAAGAGACCCAGTACTTC.

This clonotype was counted between two and nine times. This chain links TRBV5-4 with TRBJ2-7, with 7 positions matching TRBD2. The CDR3 has 14 residues. V was clipped by 2 bases and J by 0 bases; unmatched bases: 2. Germline V lookup: CDR1 SGHNT, CDR2 YYREEE (reference sequence). CDR3 sequence reads: CASSLRGGSYEQYF. For the CDR3, the DNA is TGTGCCAGCAGCTTACGCGGGGGCTCCTACGAGCAGTACTTC.

This CDR3 is CASSLVRRSSYNEQFF. In nucleotides, the CDR3 is TGTGCCAGCAGCTTAGTTCGCAGAAGCTCCTACAATGAGCAGTTCTTC. The chain recombines TRBV7-9 with TRBJ2-1; the D is unclear. V was cut by 1 base and J by 0 bases, with 10 bases left in between. The CDR3 is 16 amino acids. The germline V gene has CDR1 SEHNR and CDR2 FQNEAQ (reference sequence).

This clonotype came up many times. V usage is TRBV6-5 and J usage is TRBJ2-1; 10 nucleotides align to TRBD2. Germline V gene data show CDR1 as MNHEY and CDR2 as SVGAGI. V gave up 11 bases and J gave up 2 bases; unmatched junction bases: 15. The CDR3 has 17 amino acids. The CDR3 DNA sequence: TGTGCCGTAGCTAGCGGGAGTTTTAGAAGGACCTACAATGAGCAGTTCTTC. It yields the protein CAVASGSFRRTYNEQFF.

The sample holds many counts of this clonotype. This chain joins TRBV5-5 and TRBJ1-1; D not certain. The germline V gene has CDR1 SGHKS and CDR2 YYEKEE (reference sequence). The V and J ends lost 0 bases and 0 bases respectively, with 6 bases between them. There are 14 residues in the CDR3. The DNA for the CDR3 is TGTGCCAGCAGCTTGGCCCCACTGAACACTGAAGCTTTCTTT. This sequence encodes CASSLAPLNTEAFF. Based on the CDR3 plus reference TRBV5-5 and TRBJ1-1, the full variable domain is DAGVTQSPTHLIKTRGQQVTLRCSPISGHKSVSWYQQVLGQGPQFIFQYYEKEERGRGNFPDRFSARQFPNYSSELNVNALLLGDSALYLCASSLAPLNTEAFFGQGTRLTVV.

The sample holds many counts of this clonotype. This chain uses TRBV4-3 with TRBJ2-7; perhaps D is TRBD1 or TRBD2 (5 bases each). With 1 base removed from V and 3 bases from J, the gap between germline ends came to 13 bases. CDR1 and CDR2 from the germline V gene are LGHNA and YSLEER. The CDR3 has 15 residues. The chain's CDR3 is CASSQGPGDLYEQYF. CDR3 coding DNA: TGCGCCAGCAGCCAAGGACCCGGGGACCTCTACGAGCAGTACTTC.

In this sample, this clonotype turned up many times. V is TRBV6-5 and J is TRBJ2-7, with D tentatively TRBD2 (6 bases). The V and J ends lost 0 bases and 1 base respectively, with 22 bases between them. CDR3 length: 19 amino acids. The germline CDR1 and CDR2 sequences are MNHEY and SVGAGI. This CDR3 reads CASSYSRFSVGSWSYEQYF. The CDR3 nucleotides are TGTGCCAGCAGTTACTCAAGGTTCTCGGTCGGGAGTTGGTCCTACGAGCAGTACTTC.

CDR3 sequence reads: CASSLYLQWAKNIQYF. CDR3 nucleotides: TGTGCCAGCAGTTTGTACCTCCAGTGGGCCAAAAACATTCAGTACTTC. The V call is TRBV28, the J call TRBJ2-4, with no clear D. The CDR3 has 16 residues. CDR1 and CDR2 (germline): MDHEN, SYDVKM. V was pared by 3 bases and J by 1 base, with 13 bases between. The entire variable domain, with the rest obtained from reference TRBV28 and TRBJ2-4, is as follows: DVKVTQSSRYLVKRTGEKVFLECVQDMDHENMFWYRQDPGLGLRLIYFSYDVKMKEKGDIPEGYSVSREKKERFSLILESASTNQTSMYLCASSLYLQWAKNIQYFGAGTRLSVL.

At least ten counts were recorded for this clonotype. The CDR3 DNA follows: TGCAGCGGAAGAGTAGCGGGAGGGCTGCATGAGCAGTTCTTC. Its protein is CSGRVAGGLHEQFF. The V call is TRBV29-1, the J call TRBJ2-1, with 11 bases matching TRBD2. With 7 bases clipped from V and 8 bases from J, the junction kept 10 bases outside the gene matches. The CDR3 is made up of 14 amino acids. In germline, CDR1 is SQVTM, CDR2 ANQGSEA.

This clonotype came up many times. This chain joins TRBV20-1 and TRBJ1-1; D possibly corresponds to TRBD1 (5 bases). The V gene's germline CDR1 is DFQATT and CDR2 SNEGSKA (reference sequence). V was pared by 4 bases and J by 2 bases, with 14 bases between. CDR3 length equals 14 residues. The CDR3 region is CSAKRRGPNTEAFF. DNA of the CDR3: TGCAGTGCTAAAAGGAGGGGACCCAACACTGAAGCTTTCTTT.

This clonotype has a count of ten or more. The rearrangement joins TRBV10-3 to TRBJ2-1; D gene uncertain. This CDR3 is built from 15 residues. Trimming cost V 5 bases and J 2 bases, with 13 bases left between them. In germline, CDR1 is ENHRY, CDR2 SYGVKD. The CDR3 nucleotides read TGTGCCATCAGTTTAACGCCCACCGCCTACAATGAGCAGTTCTTC. It is translated as CAISLTPTAYNEQFF.

There are a few counts of this clonotype. CDR3 bases: TGCAGCGTTGAAGGCCGGAGCGGAAGCTCCTACAATGAGCAGTTCTTC. It is translated as CSVEGRSGSSYNEQFF. This chain links TRBV29-1 with TRBJ2-1; a weak D match, TRBD2 (5 bases). Germline-derived CDR1 and CDR2 are SQVTM and ANQGSEA. Deletions cut 1 base from V and 0 bases from J, with 13 bases between. The CDR3 has 16 residues.

This clonotype was seen a handful of times. V and J are TRBV24-1 and TRBJ2-1; 7 nucleotides line up with TRBD1. The CDR3 consists of 16 residues. Trimming cost V 4 bases and J 2 bases; bases outside gene matches: 7. Per germline, CDR1 KGHDR and CDR2 SFDVKD. In DNA, the CDR3 is TGTGCCACCAGTGAACAAGGGACAGACCCCTACAATGAGCAGTTCTTC. As protein: CATSEQGTDPYNEQFF.